This T cell receptor beta chain was captured in a study of cytomegalovirus exposure and HLA in healthy donors. Whole-study results and caveats: Being indistinguishable, some V segments were excluded, TRBV6-2 and TRBV6-3 among them. No immune exposure information besides CMV serostatus was available.

Both 60 Vbeta primers and 13 Jbeta primers went into the PCR. The assay was immunoSEQ multiplex PCR, and TCRdb's table has in-frame clones only and misses some. Among around 67,000 clones listed, roughly 68% were seen once. Notes on this clone: Antigen unknown.

This CDR3 has 14 residues. Germline-derived CDR1 and CDR2 are MNHEY and SMNVEV (reference sequence). Trimming pared 2 bases from V and 4 bases from J, leaving 11 bases between. This receptor was taken from a woman between 45 and 60 years old in good health and CMV-seronegative. The sequenced sample consisted of PBMCs. The chain links TRBV27 to TRBJ1-1, with no clear D. CDR3 nucleotide sequence: TGTGCCAGCAGTTTAGTGGGAGGAGGCACTGAAGCTTTCTTT. The encoded protein is CASSLVGGGTEAFF.